The rows below give T cell receptor beta chains drawn from one sample of a study of blood T cell repertoires in COVID-19. Some clones are missing from TCRdb's copy, which holds only in-frame ones; the method was immunoSEQ multiplex PCR. Of some 130,000 clones listed, over 65% are singletons. Sequencing was carried out using PBMCs or T cells enriched from blood (not recorded which). The receptors originated from a woman aged 50 to 60 who had recovered from COVID-19. Both conserved end residues are trimmed from each CDR3.

J gene: TRBJ2-7
V gene: TRBV28
CDR3 protein: ASSGQGASGYEQY

J gene: TRBJ2-3
V gene: TRBV14
CDR3 protein: ASSQGLELTSTDTQY

J gene: TRBJ2-5
V gene: TRBV5-6
CDR3 protein: ASSLVAAVQETQY

J gene: TRBJ1-5
V gene: TRBV19
CDR3 protein: ASSIPRQVQPQH

J gene: TRBJ1-5
V gene: TRBV28
CDR3 protein: ASSLPPRDSNQPQH

J gene: TRBJ2-7
V gene: TRBV27
CDR3 protein: ASGRERSLVHEQY

J gene: TRBJ2-1
V gene: TRBV7-6
CDR3 protein: ASSPPQPTSGGAREQF

J gene: TRBJ2-1
V gene: TRBV5-1
CDR3 protein: ASSLALAVDEQF

J gene: TRBJ1-2
V gene: TRBV5-1
CDR3 protein: ASKLQGAEDYT

J gene: TRBJ2-7
V gene: TRBV2
CDR3 protein: ASSGAGTETYEQY

J gene: TRBJ1-4
V gene: TRBV6-1
CDR3 protein: ASSEDKVNEKLF

J gene: TRBJ1-4
V gene: TRBV5-1
CDR3 protein: ASSFGQGGREKLF

J gene: TRBJ2-7
V gene: TRBV10-3
CDR3 protein: AISETTGSNYEQY

J gene: TRBJ1-2
V gene: TRBV9
CDR3 protein: ASSLRGVYGYT

J gene: TRBJ2-2
V gene: TRBV6-5
CDR3 protein: ASSYEPGQSTGELF

J gene: TRBJ2-3
V gene: TRBV19
CDR3 protein: ASSKGQGTGTDTQY

J gene: TRBJ2-1
V gene: TRBV12-3/TRBV12-4
CDR3 protein: ASSLLNGNEQF

J gene: TRBJ2-1
V gene: TRBV2
CDR3 protein: ASRDRATYNEQF